These T cell receptor beta chains were read from a single sample in a study of blood T cells in healthy people across ages. From the 5' RACE reads, TCRdb called clonotypes with MiXCR, one entry per CDR3 protein. Here the sample spans around 780,000 distinct CDR3 sequences, approximately 60% being singletons. What was sequenced was blood. These receptors all come from a man aged 35 to 55 in good health. The CDR3 runs from the conserved cysteine through the conserved F or W. The D gene is left open where the match is weak. Size values are once, few and many counts, or a class for expanded clones, and some rows have none.

clone_size,d_call,j_call,v_call,cdr3_nt,cdr3_aa
few,.,TRBJ2-7,TRBV27,TGTGCCAGCAGTTTTACAGCAAAACACGAGCAGTACTTC,CASSFTAKHEQYF
many,TRBD2,TRBJ2-5,TRBV6-1,TGTGCCAGCAGGGACCCCTCCGCTAGCGGGAGAAAGACCCAGTACTTC,CASRDPSASGRKTQYF
few,.,TRBJ2-5,TRBV6-1,TGTGCCAGCAAGGGGCTTTTCAGGGAAGAGACCCAGTACTTC,CASKGLFREETQYF
few,.,TRBJ2-1,TRBV3-1,TGTGCCAGCAGCCTTAAGGCGGGACCGTACAATGAGCAGTTCTTC,CASSLKAGPYNEQFF
many,.,TRBJ2-5,TRBV25-1,TGTGCCAGCAGCCCTACTGGGGGGGAGACCCAGTACTTC,CASSPTGGETQYF
.,TRBD2,TRBJ2-7,TRBV20-1,TGCAGTGCTAGGCTAGCGGGAGGTGACGAGCAGTACTTC,CSARLAGGDEQYF
.,TRBD2,TRBJ2-4,TRBV11-2,TGTGCCAGCACGCTGGGACTAGCGGGAAACATTCAGTACTTC,CASTLGLAGNIQYF
.,TRBD2,TRBJ2-1,TRBV4-3,TGCGCCAGCAGCCAAGATTTCGGACTAGCGGGAGGATACAATGAGCAGTTCTTC,CASSQDFGLAGGYNEQFF
.,.,TRBJ1-5,TRBV15,TGTGCCACCAGCAGCCCGCTGGTTAGCAATCAGCCCCAGCATTTT,CATSSPLVSNQPQHF
.,TRBD1,TRBJ1-5,TRBV7-2,TGTGCCAGCAGCTTAGCGTACCGGGACAGAAATCAGCCCCAGCATTTT,CASSLAYRDRNQPQHF
.,TRBD2,TRBJ2-3,TRBV7-9,TGTGCCAGCAGCTTGGACGGGGGGGGATCCACAGATACGCAGTATTTT,CASSLDGGGSTDTQYF
few,.,TRBJ2-2,TRBV7-2,TGTGCCAGCAGCTTGGAGTGGAGCACCGGGGAGCTGTTTTTT,CASSLEWSTGELFF
few,.,TRBJ2-7,TRBV29-1,TGCAGCGTTGAGAACTACAATGAGCAGTACTTC,CSVENYNEQYF
.,.,TRBJ2-3,TRBV7-7,TGTGCCAGCAGCCCTGGGACGGTTGACACAGATACGCAGTATTTT,CASSPGTVDTDTQYF
.,.,TRBJ2-1,TRBV3-1,TGTGCCAGCAGCCGAAGAGCTCAATCGTTTAATGAGCAGTTCTTC,CASSRRAQSFNEQFF
many,.,TRBJ2-4,TRBV28,TGTGCCAGCATCGCCAAAAACATTCAGTACTTC,CASIAKNIQYF